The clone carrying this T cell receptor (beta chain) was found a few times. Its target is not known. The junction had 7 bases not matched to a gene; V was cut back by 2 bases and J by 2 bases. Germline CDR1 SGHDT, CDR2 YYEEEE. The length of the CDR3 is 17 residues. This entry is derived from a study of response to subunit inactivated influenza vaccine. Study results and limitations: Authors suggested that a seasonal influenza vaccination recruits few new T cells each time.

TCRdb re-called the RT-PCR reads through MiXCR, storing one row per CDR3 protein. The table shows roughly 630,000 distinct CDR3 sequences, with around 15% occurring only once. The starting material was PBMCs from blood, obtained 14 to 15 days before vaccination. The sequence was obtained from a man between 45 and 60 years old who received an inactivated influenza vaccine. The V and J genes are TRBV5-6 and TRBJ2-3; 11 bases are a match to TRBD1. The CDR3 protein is CASSFGDRGFATDTQYF. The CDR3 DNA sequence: TGTGCCAGCAGCTTCGGGGACAGGGGGTTTGCCACAGATACGCAGTATTTT.